This T cell receptor (beta chain) was documented in a study of cytomegalovirus exposure and HLA in healthy donors. Study context: In a later analysis, it was reported that the approximately 120 validation repertoires had been produced on the same platform as the 550 to 850 repertoires belonging to the first cohort. Whole-study findings and limits: Most TCR sequences were seen very rarely across donors, but some public TCRs occurred in many.

CDR3 length: 17 amino acids. Germline V gene lookup returns CDR1 GTSNPN and CDR2 SVGIG (reference sequence). Trimming removed 0 bases at V and 2 bases at J, with 19 bases between. Clones were sequenced by immunoSEQ multiplex PCR, and TCRdb holds only the in-frame ones, with some missing. The table lists 100,000 to 150,000 clones, around 86% of them singletons. In regard to this clone: Its antigen is not known.

The source of this sequence is a man aged 18 to 30 in good health and CMV-seronegative. The rearrangement uses TRBV30 and TRBJ1-2; D is undetermined. What was sequenced was PBMCs. The CDR3 bases are TGTGCCTGGAGTGTACTGGGCAAGAGGGTGGGAAACTATGGCTACACCTTC. Translated: CAWSVLGKRVGNYGYTF.